This T cell receptor (beta chain) is drawn from a study of a mutant IDH1 vaccine in newly diagnosed glioma. Whole-study context: Vaccine administration was initiated 4-6 weeks following radiotherapy alone, or with temozolomide cycles. Most patients had radiochemotherapy with temozolomide before enrollment; others had one alone.

Concerning this clone: Its antigen is not identified.

Here immunoSEQ multiplex PCR was the method, and the copy in TCRdb shows in-frame clones only, minus some. The sample shows more than 25,000 clones, roughly three quarters of them seen only once. Findings of the study overall: Vaccine-induced immune responses were detected in 85% to 95% of patients.

V lost 6 bases, J lost 7 bases, and 18 bases lay in between. The germline V gene encodes CDR1 SNHLY and CDR2 FYNNEI. CDR3 size: 14 residues. Stated time point: week 35, safety follow-up. A single vaccine dose contained 300 ug of mutant IDH1 20-mer peptide, and topical imiquimod was used with it. The study enrolled donors with new WHO grade 3 or 4 IDH1-mutant, ATRX-lost astrocytomas. The V call is TRBV2, the J call TRBJ1-2; D ambiguous. The receptor comes from a woman in her 30s with glioma. Some clones in this sample may be carry-over from other donors' samples. This material consisted of PBMCs, taken from a glioma patient whose treatment included an IDH1 peptide vaccine. CDR3 residues: CASSAEARTSGYTF. For the CDR3, the DNA is TGTGCCAGCAGCGCCGAGGCTAGGACTTCTGGCTACACCTTC. Using reference TRBV2 and TRBJ1-2 for the parts outside the CDR3, the full variable domain is EPEVTQTPSHQVTQMGQEVILRCVPISNHLYFYWYRQILGQKVEFLVSFYNNEISEKSEIFDDQFSVERPDGSNFTLKIRSTKLEDSAMYFCASSAEARTSGYTFGSGTRLTVV.